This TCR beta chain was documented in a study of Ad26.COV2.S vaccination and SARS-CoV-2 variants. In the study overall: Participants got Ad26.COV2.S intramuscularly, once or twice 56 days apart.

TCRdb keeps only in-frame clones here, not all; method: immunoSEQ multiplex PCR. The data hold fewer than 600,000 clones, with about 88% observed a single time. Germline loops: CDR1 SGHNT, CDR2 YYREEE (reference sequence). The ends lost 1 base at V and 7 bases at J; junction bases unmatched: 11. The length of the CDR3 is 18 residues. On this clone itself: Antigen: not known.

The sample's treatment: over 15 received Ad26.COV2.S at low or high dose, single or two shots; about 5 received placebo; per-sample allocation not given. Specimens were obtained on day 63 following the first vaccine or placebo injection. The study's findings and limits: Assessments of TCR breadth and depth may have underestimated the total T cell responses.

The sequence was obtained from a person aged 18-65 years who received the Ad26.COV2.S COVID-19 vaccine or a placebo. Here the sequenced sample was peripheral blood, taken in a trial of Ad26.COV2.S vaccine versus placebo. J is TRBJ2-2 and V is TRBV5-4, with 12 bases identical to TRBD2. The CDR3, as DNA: TGTGCCAGCAGCTTGCCGGCTAGCGGGGGGGCTTCAAGCGGGGAGCTGTTTTTT. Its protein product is CASSLPASGGASSGELFF.